Each of the 24 T cell receptor beta chains below was sequenced from the same sample in a study of T-cell reconstitution after alpha-beta-depleted transplantation in children. General study findings and limits: Once a year had passed after transplant, T-cell counts and diversity came mostly from newly produced T cells.

These receptors' antigens are unknown. Molecular barcoding with unique molecular identifiers was used for the TCRbeta library. In TCRdb, the PCR reads were re-called with MiXCR into one record per CDR3 protein. The sample records about 300,000 distinct CDR3 sequences, approximately 7.3% being singletons. Specimen: peripheral blood, collected 360 days after TCRalphabeta/CD19-depleted stem cell transplant. The receptors come from a female patient between 2 and 15 years old who had a stem cell transplant for Fanconi anemia, so the T cells may come from the graft donor.

This clonotype was observed many times. The CDR3 DNA follows: TGTGCCAGCAGCTTAGGGTACCCCGGGGAGCTGTTTTTT. This encodes CASSLGYPGELFF. This sequence joins TRBV7-2 and TRBJ2-2; unclear D gene. Germline CDR1 is SGHTA and CDR2 is FQGNSA. V lost 1 base and J 6 bases, leaving 6 bases between the germline ends. There are 13 residues in the CDR3.

This clonotype was detected only a few times. J is TRBJ2-1 and V is TRBV9, with D possibly TRBD2 on 6 matching bases. Germline V gives CDR1 SGDLS, CDR2 YYNGEE. The CDR3 consists of 16 residues. Trimming left V 4 bases short and J 4 bases short, with 18 bases between. DNA of the CDR3: TGTGCCAGCAGCCCCCCTGCCGGGACTTTTTACAATGAGCAGTTCTTC. Protein sequence: CASSPPAGTFYNEQFF.

This clonotype has just a few counts. The chain uses TRBV6-2 or TRBV6-3 and TRBJ2-5; the match to TRBD2 covers 9 bases. The length of the CDR3 is 14 residues. J was trimmed by 5 bases and V by 7 bases; bases with no gene match: 8. Germline V CDR1 and CDR2: MNHEY, SVGEGT. The CDR3 reads CASTGTSGWETQYF. The CDR3 DNA reads as TGTGCCAGCACTGGAACTAGCGGGTGGGAGACCCAGTACTTC.

The V call is TRBV5-1, the J call TRBJ1-2, with D maybe TRBD1 (5 bases). This CDR3 comprises 16 residues. The V and J ends lost 4 bases and 2 bases respectively, with 18 bases between them. Germline-derived CDR1 and CDR2 are SGHRS and YFSETQ. The CDR3 loop reads CASSRIPGPGNYGYTF. The CDR3 DNA reads as TGCGCCAGCAGCAGAATACCGGGACCCGGAAACTATGGCTACACCTTC.

The rearrangement joins TRBV7-3 to TRBJ2-2; 7 nucleotides line up with TRBD2. This CDR3 spans 16 amino acids. Germline V gene lookup returns CDR1 SGHTA and CDR2 FQGTGA. After removal of 1 base from V and 3 bases from J, the junction contained 5 bases not matched to a gene. CDR3 amino acids: CASSLSGRRDTGELFF. The CDR3 bases are TGTGCCAGCAGCTTAAGCGGGAGACGGGACACCGGGGAGCTGTTTTTT.

J is TRBJ1-1 and V is TRBV27; 10 nucleotides align to TRBD1. This CDR3 is 16 amino acids long. V shed 0 bases, J shed 1 base, and the junction held 2 bases outside the gene matches. CDR1 and CDR2 (germline): MNHEY, SMNVEV (reference sequence). The chain's CDR3 is CASSLSGTGANTEAFF. For the CDR3, the DNA is TGTGCCAGCAGTTTATCCGGGACAGGGGCGAACACTGAAGCTTTCTTT.

The chain links TRBV20-1 to TRBJ2-1; the D gene is possibly TRBD2 (6 bases). V was cut by 8 bases and J by 7 bases, with 15 bases left in between. The CDR3 contains 12 residues. The germline gives CDR1 DFQATT, CDR2 SNEGSKA (reference sequence). The CDR3 reads CSYRLDSNEQFF. For the CDR3, the DNA is TGCAGTTACAGACTAGATTCGAATGAGCAGTTCTTC.

This clonotype was observed many times. This chain's CDR3 is CASSKPLLERGAGRYITDTQYF. The DNA of the CDR3 is TGTGCCAGCAGCAAACCCCTGCTTGAGCGGGGGGCCGGTCGATATATCACAGATACGCAGTATTTT. This chain joins TRBV21-1 and TRBJ2-3; whether TRBD2, the table's D call, matches the DNA was not checked. TRBV21-1 is an annotated pseudogene. This CDR3 has 22 amino acids.

The table lists this clonotype with many counts. CDR3 amino acids: CASSYSKYGTQYF. The CDR3 DNA is TGTGCCAGCAGTTACTCGAAGTACGGGACCCAGTACTTC. The chain uses TRBV6-2 or TRBV6-3 and TRBJ2-5; no clear D gene. Germline values: CDR1 MNHEY, CDR2 SVGEGT. V lost 0 bases and J 7 bases, leaving 9 bases between the germline ends. This CDR3 is built from 13 residues.

Ten or more counts support this clonotype. This sequence joins TRBV15 and TRBJ2-3; 12 positions match TRBD2. Losses at the gene ends were 2 bases for V and 4 bases for J; bases not matched to a gene: 1. Germline CDR1 reads LNHNV; CDR2 reads YYDKDF (reference sequence). This CDR3 region has 15 residues. The CDR3 spells CATSRLAGGPDTQYF. The CDR3 bases are TGTGCCACCAGCAGACTAGCGGGGGGGCCAGATACGCAGTATTTT.

This clonotype has a count of ten or more. The chain uses TRBV27 and TRBJ2-7; TRBD2 matches at 7 bases. J was trimmed by 0 bases and V by 6 bases; bases with no gene match: 5. In germline, CDR1 is MNHEY, CDR2 SMNVEV (reference sequence). This CDR3 is built from 14 residues. CDR3 DNA: TGTGCCAGCAGCGGGGGGTATAGCTCCTACGAGCAGTACTTC. This translates into CASSGGYSSYEQYF.

This clonotype appeared many times. This CDR3 reads CSARSQPANTGELFF. The CDR3 coding sequence is TGCAGTGCTAGAAGTCAGCCGGCGAACACCGGGGAGCTGTTTTTT. The chain couples TRBV20-1 to TRBJ2-2; D not resolved. Trimming cost V 2 bases and J 0 bases, with 10 bases left between them. CDR1 DFQATT and CDR2 SNEGSKA come from the germline V gene (reference sequence). The CDR3 consists of 15 residues.

This clonotype showed up just a few times. This chain joins TRBV6-2 or TRBV6-3 and TRBJ2-7, with TRBD1 matching over 7 bases. Germline trimming cut 6 bases from V and 1 base from J; bases unmatched to any gene: 9. CDR3 size: 15 residues. CDR1 and CDR2 (germline): MNHEY, SVGEGT. The CDR3 loop reads CASRPRQGASYEQYV. The CDR3 DNA reads TGTGCCAGCAGGCCCCGACAGGGAGCATCCTACGAGCAGTACGTC.

There are many counts of this clonotype. J is TRBJ2-1 and V is TRBV10-3; D not resolved. Trimming cost V 0 bases and J 5 bases, with 8 bases left between them. CDR3 size: 14 residues. The germline V gene has CDR1 ENHRY and CDR2 SYGVKD. The chain's CDR3 is CAISESRQNNEQFF. The CDR3 region has the DNA TGTGCCATCAGTGAGTCGCGGCAAAACAATGAGCAGTTCTTC.

This clonotype was counted ten times or more. The V call is TRBV29-1, the J call TRBJ2-2, with D perhaps TRBD1 (6 bases). Germline V gene lookup returns CDR1 SQVTM and CDR2 ANQGSEA. The length of the CDR3 is 12 residues. The V end was cut by 5 bases, the J end by 6 bases, with 10 bases between. CDR3 bases: TGCAGCGTTTCCCCAGGGGCCGGGGAGCTGTTTTTT. It is translated as CSVSPGAGELFF.

This clonotype has more than one count but fewer than ten. The DNA is omitted, as the CDR3 cannot be located on it reliably, and the CDR3 follows TCRdb's listing. The rearrangement uses TRBV7-3 and TRBJ2-2. CDR1 SGHTA and CDR2 FQGTGA come from the germline V gene. Inclusive of both ends, the CDR3 amounts to 15 amino acids. CDR3 sequence: CASSLMIGNSGSCFF.

V usage is TRBV6-5 and J usage is TRBJ1-2; D not resolved. The length of the CDR3 is 14 residues. CDR1 and CDR2 (germline): MNHEY, SVGAGI. The V gene lost 4 bases and the J gene lost 4 bases, with 13 bases spanning the gap. CDR3 loop: CASSSITRAYGYTF. DNA of the CDR3: TGTGCCAGCAGTTCGATAACTAGGGCCTATGGCTACACCTTC.

This clonotype was observed a handful of times. A junction boundary mismatches the germline segment, possibly from a read error. The V and J genes are TRBV20-1 and TRBJ2-1, with D perhaps being TRBD1 or TRBD2 (6 bases each). Per the germline V gene, CDR1 is DFQATT and CDR2 is SNEGSKA (reference sequence). CDR3 length equals 16 residues. The CDR3 nucleotides read TGCTGTGCTAGAGATGGGGGCGGAGCGGGTTACAATGAGCAGTTCTTC. Translating it yields CCARDGGGAGYNEQFF.

This clonotype has at least ten counts. The chain has TRBV5-1 and TRBJ2-2; a possible D gene is TRBD2 (5 bases). The CDR3 is made up of 16 amino acids. Germline V gives CDR1 SGHRS, CDR2 YFSETQ. V was pared by 4 bases and J by 3 bases, with 16 bases between. This chain's CDR3 is CASSPTSGWDTGELFF. Here the CDR3 DNA reads TGCGCCAGCAGCCCAACATCGGGGTGGGACACCGGGGAGCTGTTTTTT.

This clonotype was seen many times. This rearrangement joins TRBV10-3 to TRBJ1-4; D not resolved. Trimming removed 3 bases at V and 8 bases at J, with 7 bases between. This CDR3 has 12 residues. Germline values: CDR1 ENHRY, CDR2 SYGVKD. The CDR3 DNA is TGTGCCATCAGTGATCTAGCAGAAAAACTGTTTTTT. As protein: CAISDLAEKLFF.

This clonotype was observed a few times. CDR3 loop: CASSGTSGASYNEQFF. CDR3 DNA: TGTGCCAGCAGCGGGACTAGCGGGGCCTCTTACAATGAGCAGTTCTTC. The chain recombines TRBV7-3 with TRBJ2-1; 13 nucleotides agree with TRBD2. The CDR3 is 16 residues long. Germline assignment: CDR1 SGHTA and CDR2 FQGTGA. J was trimmed by 4 bases and V by 5 bases; bases with no gene match: 5.

This clonotype was picked up many times. The chain recombines TRBV7-6 with TRBJ1-3; no definite D call. This CDR3 has 15 residues. Germline CDR1 SGHVS, CDR2 FNYEAQ. V shed 5 bases and J shed 3 bases, with 14 bases lying between them. The CDR3 spells CASSPRGYNGNTIYF. The CDR3 bases are TGTGCCAGCAGCCCCCGAGGTTATAATGGAAACACCATATATTTT.

The J gene is TRBJ2-1, the V gene TRBV5-5, with TRBD1 matching 9 bases. V dropped 4 bases and J dropped 4; count of bases not matched to a gene: 3. Germline loops: CDR1 SGHKS, CDR2 YYEKEE (reference sequence). There are 14 residues in the CDR3. The CDR3: CASSAGQGYNEQFF. CDR3 nucleotide sequence: TGTGCCAGCAGCGCAGGACAGGGGTACAATGAGCAGTTCTTC.

This clonotype was detected ten times or more. The chain is built from TRBV28 and TRBJ2-7; 8 bases line up with TRBD2. The CDR3 loop spans 16 amino acids. Germline CDR1 is MDHEN and CDR2 is SYDVKM. The V segment lost 4 bases and the J segment 0 bases; nucleotides outside the gene matches: 8. The CDR3 protein is CASSSMTSAYSYEQYF. DNA for the CDR3: TGTGCCAGCAGTTCGATGACTAGCGCCTACTCCTACGAGCAGTACTTC. The entire variable domain, with the rest obtained from reference TRBV28 and TRBJ2-7, is as follows: DVKVTQSSRYLVKRTGEKVFLECVQDMDHENMFWYRQDPGLGLRLIYFSYDVKMKEKGDIPEGYSVSREKKERFSLILESASTNQTSMYLCASSSMTSAYSYEQYFGPGTRLTVT.